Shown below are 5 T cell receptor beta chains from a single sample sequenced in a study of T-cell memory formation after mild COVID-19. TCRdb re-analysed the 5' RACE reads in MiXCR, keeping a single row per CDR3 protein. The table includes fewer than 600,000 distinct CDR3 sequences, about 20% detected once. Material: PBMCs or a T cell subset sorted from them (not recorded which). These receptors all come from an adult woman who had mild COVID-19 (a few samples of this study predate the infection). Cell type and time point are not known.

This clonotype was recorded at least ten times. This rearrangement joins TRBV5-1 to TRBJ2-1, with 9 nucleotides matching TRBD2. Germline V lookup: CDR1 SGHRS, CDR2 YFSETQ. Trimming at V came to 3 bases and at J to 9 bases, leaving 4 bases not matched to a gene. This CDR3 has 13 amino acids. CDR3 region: CASSWGTSTEQFF. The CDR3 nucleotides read TGCGCCAGCAGCTGGGGGACTAGCACTGAGCAGTTCTTC.

As DNA, the CDR3 is TGTGCCAGCCAGACAGGGGGCCGGTATGGCTACACCTTC. Translated: CASQTGGRYGYTF. V and J are TRBV6-1 and TRBJ1-2; the match to TRBD1 covers 10 bases. The length of the CDR3 is 13 residues. After removal of 8 bases from V and 5 bases from J, the junction contained 5 bases not matched to a gene. CDR1 is MNHNS and CDR2 is SASEGT in the germline V gene.

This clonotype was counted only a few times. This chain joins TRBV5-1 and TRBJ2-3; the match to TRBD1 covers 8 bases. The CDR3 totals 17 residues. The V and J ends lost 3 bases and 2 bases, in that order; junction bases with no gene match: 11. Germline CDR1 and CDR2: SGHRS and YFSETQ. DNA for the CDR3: TGCGCCAGCAGCTGGGACCCCGGGACAGGCTTCACAGATACGCAGTATTTT. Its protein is CASSWDPGTGFTDTQYF.

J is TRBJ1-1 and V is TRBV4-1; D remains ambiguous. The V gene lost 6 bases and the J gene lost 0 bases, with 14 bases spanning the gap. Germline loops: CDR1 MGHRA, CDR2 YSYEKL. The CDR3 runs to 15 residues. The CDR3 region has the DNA TGCGCCAGCAGTCTCATCGGACCGATGAACACTGAAGCTTTCTTT. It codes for CASSLIGPMNTEAFF.

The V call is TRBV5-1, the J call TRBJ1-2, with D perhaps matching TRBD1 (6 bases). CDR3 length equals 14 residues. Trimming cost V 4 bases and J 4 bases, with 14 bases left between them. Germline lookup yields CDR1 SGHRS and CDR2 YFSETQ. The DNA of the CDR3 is TGCGCCAGCAGCGCCGCCGGACAGTCCTATGGCTACACCTTC. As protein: CASSAAGQSYGYTF. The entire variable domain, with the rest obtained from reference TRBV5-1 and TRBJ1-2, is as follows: KAGVTQTPRYLIKTRGQQVTLSCSPISGHRSVSWYQQTPGQGLQFLFEYFSETQRNKGNFPGRFSGRQFSNSRSEMNVSTLELGDSALYLCASSAAGQSYGYTFGSGTRLTVV.